Sequencing of this T cell receptor beta chain was carried out in a study of shared clonotypes between healthy human individuals. General study findings and limits: The study generally estimated greater richness for naive than memory subsets. Of the naive CD4 clonotypes, approximately 5% were shared across several donors.

Naive CD8 cells, CD45RO-negative and positively selected for CCR7, excluded terminally differentiated effector memory CD45RA+ cells. Donors, healthy HIV-negative adults, lacked recent acute infections or vaccinations. The CDR3 contains 14 residues. Germline CDR1 SGHAT, CDR2 FQNNGV. J was trimmed by 5 bases and V by 5 bases; bases with no gene match: 8. Points on this clone: The antigen remains unidentified.

The material for each subset, its genomic DNA, was split evenly across several immunoSEQ plates. TCRdb's copy holds only in-frame clones and misses some; the assay was immunoSEQ multiplex PCR. The table has more than 600,000 clones, just over 90% seen once; the top ten hold about a quarter. Sequencing was done on a sample of naive CD8+ T cells sorted from blood. This TCR derives from a young man in good health. The genes are TRBV11-2 and TRBJ2-5; TRBD2 agrees at 7 bases. This CDR3 reads CASSRAGVLETQYF. DNA of the CDR3: TGTGCCAGCAGCCGTGCGGGGGTTCTGGAGACCCAGTACTTC.